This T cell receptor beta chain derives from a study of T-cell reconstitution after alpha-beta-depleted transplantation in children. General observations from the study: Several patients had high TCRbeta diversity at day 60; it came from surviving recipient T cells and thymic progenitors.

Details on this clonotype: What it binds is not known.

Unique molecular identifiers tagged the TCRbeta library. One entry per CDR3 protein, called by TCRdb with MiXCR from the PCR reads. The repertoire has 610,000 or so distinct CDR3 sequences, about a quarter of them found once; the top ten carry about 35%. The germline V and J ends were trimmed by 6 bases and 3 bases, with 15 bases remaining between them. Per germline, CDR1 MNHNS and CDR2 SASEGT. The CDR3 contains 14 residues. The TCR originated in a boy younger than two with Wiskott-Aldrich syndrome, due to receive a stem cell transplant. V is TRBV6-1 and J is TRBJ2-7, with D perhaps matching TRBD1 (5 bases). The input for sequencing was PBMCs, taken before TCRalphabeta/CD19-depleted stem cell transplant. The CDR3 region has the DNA TGTGCCAGCAGCCACGACTTAGGGGTCTACGAGCAGTACTTC. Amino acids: CASSHDLGVYEQYF.